This T cell receptor beta chain was retrieved from a study of neurological immune-mediated disorders. Looked up from germline, CDR1 is SGHRS and CDR2 is YFSETQ. Trimming removed 4 bases at V and 7 bases at J, with 18 bases between. The CDR3 runs 14 residues. TCRdb reprocessed the 5' RACE reads with MiXCR, giving one entry per CDR3 protein. The table shows about 35,000 distinct CDR3 sequences, with less than 5% occurring only once. This clonotype occurred many times. The sequence was obtained from a young man with multiple sclerosis. The sample comprised PBMCs. This chain joins TRBV5-1 and TRBJ2-7; D gene ambiguous. The CDR3 sequence: CASSNNLASSEQYF. DNA of the CDR3: TGCGCCAGCAGCAACAACCTGGCCTCCTCTGAGCAGTACTTC.